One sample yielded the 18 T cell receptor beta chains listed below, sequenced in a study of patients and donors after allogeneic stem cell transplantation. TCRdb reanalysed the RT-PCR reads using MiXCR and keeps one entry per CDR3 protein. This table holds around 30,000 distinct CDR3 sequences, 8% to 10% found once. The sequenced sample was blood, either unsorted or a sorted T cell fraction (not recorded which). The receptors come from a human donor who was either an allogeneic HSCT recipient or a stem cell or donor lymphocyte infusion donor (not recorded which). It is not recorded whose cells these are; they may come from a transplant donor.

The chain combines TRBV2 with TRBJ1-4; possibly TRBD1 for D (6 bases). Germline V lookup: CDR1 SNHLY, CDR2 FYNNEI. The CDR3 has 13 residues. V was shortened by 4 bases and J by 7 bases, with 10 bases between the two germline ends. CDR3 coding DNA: TGTGCCAGCAGTGTTGGACAGTTTGAAAAACTGTTTTTT. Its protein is CASSVGQFEKLFF.

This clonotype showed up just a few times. For the CDR3, the DNA is TGTGCCAGCAGACCGAGACAGGGCTGGGAGCTGTTTTTT. As protein: CASRPRQGWELFF. The V call is TRBV6-1, the J call TRBJ2-2; 7 bases are shared with TRBD1. The CDR3 runs to 13 residues. V was clipped by 6 bases and J by 9 bases; unmatched bases: 7. CDR1 is MNHNS, CDR2 SASEGT, per germline.

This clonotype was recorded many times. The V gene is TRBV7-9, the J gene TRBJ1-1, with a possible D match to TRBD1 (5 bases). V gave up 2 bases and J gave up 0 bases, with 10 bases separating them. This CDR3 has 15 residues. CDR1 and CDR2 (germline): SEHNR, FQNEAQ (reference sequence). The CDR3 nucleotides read TGTGCCAGCAGCTTACGGGGGTTCCTGAACACTGAAGCTTTCTTT. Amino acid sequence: CASSLRGFLNTEAFF.

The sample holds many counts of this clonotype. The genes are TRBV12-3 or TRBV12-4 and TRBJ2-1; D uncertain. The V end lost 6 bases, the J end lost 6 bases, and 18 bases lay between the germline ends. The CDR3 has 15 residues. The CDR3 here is CASSGRTVPFNEQFF. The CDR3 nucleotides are TGTGCCAGCAGCGGTCGGACGGTGCCCTTCAATGAGCAGTTCTTC.

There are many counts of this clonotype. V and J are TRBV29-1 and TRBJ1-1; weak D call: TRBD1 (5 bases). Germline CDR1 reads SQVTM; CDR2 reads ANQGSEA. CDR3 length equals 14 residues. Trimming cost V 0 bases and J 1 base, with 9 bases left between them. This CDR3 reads CSVEEDIPNTEAFF. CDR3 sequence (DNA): TGCAGCGTTGAAGAGGACATCCCGAACACTGAAGCTTTCTTT.

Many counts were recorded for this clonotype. The CDR3, as DNA: TGTGCCAGCAGCACGGCCGGGACAGGGGAGTCCTACGAGCAGTACTTC. Its protein product is CASSTAGTGESYEQYF. The V call is TRBV11-1, the J call TRBJ2-7, with 10 positions matching TRBD1. CDR1 is SGHAT and CDR2 is FQDESV in the germline V gene (reference sequence). This CDR3 is 16 amino acids long. With 5 bases clipped from V and 1 base from J, the junction kept 8 bases outside the gene matches. Looking up the rest from reference TRBV11-1 and TRBJ2-7 gives the full variable domain: EAEVAQSPRYKITEKSQAVAFWCDPISGHATLYWYRQILGQGPELLVQFQDESVVDDSQLPKDRFSAERLKGVDSTLKIQPAELGDSAMYLCASSTAGTGESYEQYFGPGTRLTVT.

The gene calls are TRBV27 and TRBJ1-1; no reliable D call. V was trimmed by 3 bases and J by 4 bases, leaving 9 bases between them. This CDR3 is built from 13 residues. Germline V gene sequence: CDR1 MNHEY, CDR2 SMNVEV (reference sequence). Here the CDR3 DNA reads TGTGCCAGCAGTTTTTCTTATTCCACTGAAGCTTTCTTT. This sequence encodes CASSFSYSTEAFF.

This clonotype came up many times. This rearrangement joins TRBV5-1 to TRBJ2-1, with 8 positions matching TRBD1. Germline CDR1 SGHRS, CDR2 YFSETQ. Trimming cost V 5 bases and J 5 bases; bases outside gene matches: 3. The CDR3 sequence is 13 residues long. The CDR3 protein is CASRDRVNNEQFF. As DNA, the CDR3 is TGCGCCAGCAGGGACAGGGTTAACAATGAGCAGTTCTTC.

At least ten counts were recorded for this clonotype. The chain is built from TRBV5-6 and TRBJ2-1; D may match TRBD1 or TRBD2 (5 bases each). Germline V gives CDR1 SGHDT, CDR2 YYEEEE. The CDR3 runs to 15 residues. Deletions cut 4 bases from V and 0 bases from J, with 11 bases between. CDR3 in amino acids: CASSRSGSSYNEQFF. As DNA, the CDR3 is TGTGCCAGCAGCCGTTCAGGGAGCTCCTACAATGAGCAGTTCTTC.

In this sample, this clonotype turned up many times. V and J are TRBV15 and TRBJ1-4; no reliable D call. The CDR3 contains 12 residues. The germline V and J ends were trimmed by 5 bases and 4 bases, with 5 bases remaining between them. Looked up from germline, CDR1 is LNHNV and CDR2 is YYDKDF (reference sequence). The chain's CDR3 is CATSGSNEKLFF. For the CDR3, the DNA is TGTGCCACCAGCGGCAGTAATGAAAAACTGTTTTTT.

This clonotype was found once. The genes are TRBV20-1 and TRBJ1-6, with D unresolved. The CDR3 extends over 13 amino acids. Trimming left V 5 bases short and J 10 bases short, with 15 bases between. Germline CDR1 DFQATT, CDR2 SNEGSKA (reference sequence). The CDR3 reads CSARTDLDSPLHF. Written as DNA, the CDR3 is TGCAGTGCTCGGACGGACCTTGACTCACCCCTCCACTTT.

The CDR3 DNA reads as TGTGCCACCAGCAGAGATCTTTACGACTATGGCTACACCTTC. It is translated as CATSRDLYDYGYTF. V gene TRBV15 combines with J gene TRBJ1-2, with D hard to call. The ends were cut back, 0 bases at V and 3 bases at J, with 8 bases in the middle. The CDR3 contains 14 residues. Germline-derived CDR1 and CDR2 are LNHNV and YYDKDF (reference sequence).

CDR3 amino acids: CASSLPSSGGNTEAFF. CDR3 in DNA: TGCGCCAGCAGCTTGCCATCCTCCGGTGGGAACACTGAAGCTTTCTTT. V and J are TRBV5-1 and TRBJ1-1; D gene unclear. Germline CDR1 is SGHRS and CDR2 is YFSETQ. This CDR3 region has 16 residues. Trimming left V 1 base short and J 1 base short, with 14 bases between. Complete variable domain (other parts from reference TRBV5-1 and TRBJ1-1): KAGVTQTPRYLIKTRGQQVTLSCSPISGHRSVSWYQQTPGQGLQFLFEYFSETQRNKGNFPGRFSGRQFSNSRSEMNVSTLELGDSALYLCASSLPSSGGNTEAFFGQGTRLTVV.

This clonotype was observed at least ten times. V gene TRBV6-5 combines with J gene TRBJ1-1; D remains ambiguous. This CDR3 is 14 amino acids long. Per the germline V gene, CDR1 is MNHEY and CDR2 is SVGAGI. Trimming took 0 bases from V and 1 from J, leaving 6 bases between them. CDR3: CASSYSSTNTEAFF. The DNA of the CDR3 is TGTGCCAGCAGTTACTCTTCAACGAACACTGAAGCTTTCTTT.

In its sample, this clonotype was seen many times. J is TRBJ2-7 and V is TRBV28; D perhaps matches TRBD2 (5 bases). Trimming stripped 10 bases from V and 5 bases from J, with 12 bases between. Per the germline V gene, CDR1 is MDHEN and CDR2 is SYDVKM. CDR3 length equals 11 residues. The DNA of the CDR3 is TGTGCCACCCTTCGGCGGGACGAGCAGTACTTC. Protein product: CATLRRDEQYF.

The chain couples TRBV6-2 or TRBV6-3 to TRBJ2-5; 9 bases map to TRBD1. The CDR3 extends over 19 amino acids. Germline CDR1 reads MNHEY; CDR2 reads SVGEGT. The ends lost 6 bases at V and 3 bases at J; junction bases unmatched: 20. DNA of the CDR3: TGTGCCAGCAGCCCCGGACAGGGGTTCTTCCGACCAACAAAAGAGACCCAGTACTTC. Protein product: CASSPGQGFFRPTKETQYF.

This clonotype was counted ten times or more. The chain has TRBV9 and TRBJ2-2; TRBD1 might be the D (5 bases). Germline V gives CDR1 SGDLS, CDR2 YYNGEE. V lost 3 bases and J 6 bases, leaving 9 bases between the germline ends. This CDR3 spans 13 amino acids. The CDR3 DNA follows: TGTGCCAGCAGCGCCAGGGATCCCGGGGAGCTGTTTTTT. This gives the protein CASSARDPGELFF. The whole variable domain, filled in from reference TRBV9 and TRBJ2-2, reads DSGVTQTPKHLITATGQRVTLRCSPRSGDLSVYWYQQSLDQGLQFLIQYYNGEERAKGNILERFSAQQFPDLHSELNLSSLELGDSALYFCASSARDPGELFFGEGSRLTVL.

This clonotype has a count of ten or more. CDR3 residues: CATSRDGGLAVGRETQYF. CDR3 DNA sequence: TGTGCCACCAGCAGAGATGGCGGACTAGCGGTGGGGAGAGAGACCCAGTACTTC. The V gene is TRBV15, the J gene TRBJ2-5, with TRBD2 identical over 10 bases. The V gene's germline CDR1 is LNHNV and CDR2 YYDKDF (reference sequence). The J segment lost 4 bases and the V segment lost 0 bases, leaving 11 bases of the junction unmatched. The CDR3 has 18 amino acids.